Following are 11 T cell receptor beta chains from one sample sequenced in a study of T cell repertoires in cytomegalovirus infection. TCRdb redid the calling of the reads with MiXCR, one entry per CDR3 protein. Among roughly 800,000 distinct CDR3 sequences listed, about 27% were seen once. Their specific antigens are unknown. Sequences were derived from cultured CD8+ T cells from PBMCs, sampled from culture after CMV antigen stimulation. These receptors came from a human donor in good health (CMV status not recorded). Some clones in this sample may be carry-over from other donors' samples.

The CDR3 bases are TGTGCCAGCACCGAGGGGGGGGTCTACAATGAGCAGTTCTTC. Translating gives CASTEGGVYNEQFF. This chain links TRBV6-1 with TRBJ2-1; TRBD2 is a possible D gene (7 bases). Trimming took off 7 bases at V and 3 bases at J, with 13 bases between the two ends. The CDR3 loop spans 14 amino acids. Germline CDR1 reads MNHNS; CDR2 reads SASEGT.

The chain employs TRBV7-2 and TRBJ2-5; D is possibly TRBD2 (7 bases). Trimming stripped 8 bases from V and 0 bases from J, with 16 bases between. Germline V gene sequence: CDR1 SGHTA, CDR2 FQGNSA. The CDR3 contains 15 residues. CDR3 in amino acids: CASFGGALYQETQYF. In DNA form, the CDR3 reads TGTGCCAGCTTTGGGGGGGCCTTGTACCAAGAGACCCAGTACTTC.

In its sample, this clonotype was seen a few times. This chain uses TRBV10-3 with TRBJ1-6, with TRBD1 as a possible D gene (5 bases). CDR3 size: 13 residues. The ends were cut back, 9 bases at V and 7 bases at J, with 13 bases in the middle. Per germline, CDR1 ENHRY and CDR2 SYGVKD. The CDR3 protein is CAINRDGNSPLHF. CDR3 DNA: TGTGCCATAAACCGGGACGGGAATTCACCCCTCCACTTT.

This clonotype was seen only a few times. The rearrangement uses TRBV10-2 and TRBJ2-3; D ambiguous. Germline CDR1 is WSHSY and CDR2 is SAAADI. The CDR3 totals 17 residues. Trimming took off 2 bases at V and 2 bases at J, with 17 bases between the two ends. The CDR3 sequence: CASSELIRPSLTDTQYF. CDR3 in DNA: TGCGCCAGCAGTGAGCTTATACGGCCCTCCCTCACAGATACGCAGTATTTT.

The chain has TRBV6-2 or TRBV6-3 and TRBJ1-1; D gene ambiguous. Looked up from germline, CDR1 is MNHEY and CDR2 is SVGEGT. This CDR3 region has 16 residues. V gave up 1 base and J gave up 3 bases, with 15 bases separating them. The CDR3 DNA sequence: TGTGCCAGCAGTTACTTAGACATTCGGGGAGACACTGAAGCTTTCTTT. Protein product: CASSYLDIRGDTEAFF.

CDR3 protein: CASQKVAGAKITDTQYF. CDR3 bases: TGTGCCAGCCAAAAGGTGGCGGGGGCCAAGATCACAGATACGCAGTATTTT. The chain couples TRBV6-2 or TRBV6-3 to TRBJ2-3; tentative D call: TRBD2 (7 bases). The V end lost 8 bases, the J end lost 2 bases, and 23 bases lay between the germline ends. Germline V gives CDR1 MNHEY, CDR2 SVGEGT. CDR3 length: 17 amino acids.

V gene TRBV29-1 combines with J gene TRBJ1-2; D is uncertain. CDR1 is SQVTM, CDR2 ANQGSEA, per germline. The germline V and J ends were trimmed by 6 bases and 0 bases, with 14 bases remaining between them. This CDR3 region has 14 residues. CDR3 nucleotides: TGCAGCGTGACCGACCTTCGAGCTAACTATGGCTACACCTTC. It codes for CSVTDLRANYGYTF. Full variable domain (remainder filled in from reference TRBV29-1 and TRBJ1-2): SAVISQKPSRDICQRGTSLTIQCQVDSQVTMMFWYRQQPGQSLTLIATANQGSEATYESGFVIDKFPISRPNLTFSTLTVSNMSPEDSSIYLCSVTDLRANYGYTFGSGTRLTVV.

Ten or more counts support this clonotype. The chain carries TRBV7-9 and TRBJ1-1, with D uncertain. Germline values: CDR1 SEHNR, CDR2 FQNEAQ (reference sequence). CDR3 length equals 13 residues. Trimming removed 5 bases at V and 10 bases at J, with 17 bases between. DNA of the CDR3: TGTGCCAGCAGCCAAGACCGGGCCTGGGGAGCTTTCTTT. Its protein product is CASSQDRAWGAFF.

V usage is TRBV5-6 and J usage is TRBJ2-1, with D unresolved. Per germline, CDR1 SGHDT and CDR2 YYEEEE. The CDR3 totals 15 residues. Trimming cost V 7 bases and J 4 bases, with 18 bases left between them. The CDR3 loop reads CASRPDASRYNEQFF. Written as DNA, the CDR3 is TGTGCCAGCCGCCCCGACGCCAGTAGATACAATGAGCAGTTCTTC.

Notes on this clonotype: One end of the junction is discordant with germline, which a read error may explain. V and J are TRBV7-2 and TRBJ1-1; 8 bases map to TRBD1. Germline V gives CDR1 SGHTA, CDR2 FQGNSA. The CDR3 extends over 17 amino acids. CDR3 loop: CAISSFGQGRRDTEAFF. Here the CDR3 DNA reads TGTGCCATCAGCTCCTTTGGACAGGGAAGGCGGGACACTGAAGCTTTCTTT.

Many counts were recorded for this clonotype. This chain links TRBV7-9 with TRBJ2-1; TRBD1 agrees at 10 bases. V dropped 2 bases and J dropped 4; count of bases not matched to a gene: 2. Germline V gene sequence: CDR1 SEHNR, CDR2 FQNEAQ (reference sequence). This CDR3 spans 15 amino acids. CDR3 in DNA: TGTGCCAGCAGCTTACTGGGACAGGGGTACAATGAGCAGTTCTTC. This codes for CASSLLGQGYNEQFF.